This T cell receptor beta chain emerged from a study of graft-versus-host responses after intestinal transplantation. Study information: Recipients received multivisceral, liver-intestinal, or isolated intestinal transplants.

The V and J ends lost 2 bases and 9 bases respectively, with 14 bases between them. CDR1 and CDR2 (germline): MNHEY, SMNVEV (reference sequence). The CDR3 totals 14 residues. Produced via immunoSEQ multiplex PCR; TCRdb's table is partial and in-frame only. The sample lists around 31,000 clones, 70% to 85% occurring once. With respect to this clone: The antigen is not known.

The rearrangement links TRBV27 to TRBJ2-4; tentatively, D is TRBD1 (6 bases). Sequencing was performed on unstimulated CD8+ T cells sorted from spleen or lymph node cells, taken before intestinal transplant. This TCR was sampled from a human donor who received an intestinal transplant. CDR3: CASSLGQGTTIQYF. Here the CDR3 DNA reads TGTGCCAGCAGTTTAGGGCAGGGGACGACCATTCAGTACTTC.